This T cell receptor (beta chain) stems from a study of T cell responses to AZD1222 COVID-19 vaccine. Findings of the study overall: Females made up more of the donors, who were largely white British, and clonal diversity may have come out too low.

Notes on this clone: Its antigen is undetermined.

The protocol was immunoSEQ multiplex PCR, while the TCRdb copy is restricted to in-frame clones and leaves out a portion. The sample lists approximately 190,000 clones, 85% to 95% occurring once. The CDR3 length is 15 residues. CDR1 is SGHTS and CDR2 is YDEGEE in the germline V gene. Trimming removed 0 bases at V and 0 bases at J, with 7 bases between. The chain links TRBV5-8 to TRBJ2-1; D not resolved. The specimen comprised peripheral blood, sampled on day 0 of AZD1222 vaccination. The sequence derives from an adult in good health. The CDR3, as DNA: TGTGCCAGCAGCTTGGGGGCCTACTCCTACAATGAGCAGTTCTTC. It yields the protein CASSLGAYSYNEQFF.